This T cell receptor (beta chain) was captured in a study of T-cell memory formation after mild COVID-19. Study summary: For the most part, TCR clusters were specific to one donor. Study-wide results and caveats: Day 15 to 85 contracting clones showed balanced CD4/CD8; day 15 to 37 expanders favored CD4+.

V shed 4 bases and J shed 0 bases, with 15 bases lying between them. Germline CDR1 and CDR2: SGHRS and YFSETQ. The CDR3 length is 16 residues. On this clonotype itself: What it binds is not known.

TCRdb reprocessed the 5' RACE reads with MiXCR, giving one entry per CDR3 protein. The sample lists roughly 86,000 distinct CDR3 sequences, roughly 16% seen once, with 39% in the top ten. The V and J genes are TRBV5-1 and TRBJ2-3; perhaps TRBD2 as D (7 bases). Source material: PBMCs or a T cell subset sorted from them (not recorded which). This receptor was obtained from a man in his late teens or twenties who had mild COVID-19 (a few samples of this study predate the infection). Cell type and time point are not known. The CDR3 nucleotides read TGCGCCAGCAGCGCCTCCGGGGGGCCTAGCACAGATACGCAGTATTTT. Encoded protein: CASSASGGPSTDTQYF. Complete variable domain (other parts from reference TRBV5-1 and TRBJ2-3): KAGVTQTPRYLIKTRGQQVTLSCSPISGHRSVSWYQQTPGQGLQFLFEYFSETQRNKGNFPGRFSGRQFSNSRSEMNVSTLELGDSALYLCASSASGGPSTDTQYFGPGTRLTVL.